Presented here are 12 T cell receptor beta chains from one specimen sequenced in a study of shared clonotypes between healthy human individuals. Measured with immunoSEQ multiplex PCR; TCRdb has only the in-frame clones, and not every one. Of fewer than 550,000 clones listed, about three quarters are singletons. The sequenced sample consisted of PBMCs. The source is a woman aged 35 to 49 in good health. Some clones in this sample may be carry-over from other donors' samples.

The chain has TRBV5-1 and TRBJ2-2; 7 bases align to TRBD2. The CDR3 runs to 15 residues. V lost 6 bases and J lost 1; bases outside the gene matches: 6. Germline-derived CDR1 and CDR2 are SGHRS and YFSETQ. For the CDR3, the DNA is TGCGCCAGCACCCTAAGGGAGGGGAACACCGGGGAGCTGTTTTTT. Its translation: CASTLREGNTGELFF.

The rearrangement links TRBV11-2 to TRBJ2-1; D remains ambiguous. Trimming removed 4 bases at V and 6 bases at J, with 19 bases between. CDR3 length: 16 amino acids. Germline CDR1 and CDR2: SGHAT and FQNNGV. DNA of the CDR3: TGTGCCAGCAGCTCATACTTAGCCCTCTTTGGCAATGAGCAGTTCTTC. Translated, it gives CASSSYLALFGNEQFF. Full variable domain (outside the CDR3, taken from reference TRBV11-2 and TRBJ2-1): EAGVAQSPRYKIIEKRQSVAFWCNPISGHATLYWYQQILGQGPKLLIQFQNNGVVDDSQLPKDRFSAERLKGVDSTLKIQPAKLEDSAVYLCASSSYLALFGNEQFFGPGTRLTVL.

CDR3 amino acids: CASSQDPHRSRSYEQYF. The CDR3 bases are TGCGCCAGCAGCCAAGATCCCCACAGGAGTCGCTCCTACGAGCAGTACTTC. This chain connects TRBV4-1 to TRBJ2-7; the D gene is possibly TRBD1 (5 bases). The V end was cut by 0 bases, the J end by 0 bases, with 15 bases between. The CDR3 consists of 17 residues. The germline V gene encodes CDR1 MGHRA and CDR2 YSYEKL.

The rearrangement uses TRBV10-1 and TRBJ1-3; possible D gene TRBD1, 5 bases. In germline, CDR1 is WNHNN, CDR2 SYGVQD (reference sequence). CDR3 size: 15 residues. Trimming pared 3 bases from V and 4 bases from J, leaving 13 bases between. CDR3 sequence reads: CASSEVWGSGNTIYF. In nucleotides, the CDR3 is TGCGCCAGCAGTGAAGTGTGGGGCTCAGGAAACACCATATATTTT.

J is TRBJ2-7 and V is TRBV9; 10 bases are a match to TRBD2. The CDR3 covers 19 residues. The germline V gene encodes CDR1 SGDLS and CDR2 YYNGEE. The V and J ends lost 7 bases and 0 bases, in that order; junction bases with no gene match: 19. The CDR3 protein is CASPSAIRLAGRSSYEQYF. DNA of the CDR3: TGTGCCAGCCCTTCAGCGATCCGACTAGCGGGCCGATCCTCCTACGAGCAGTACTTC.

The CDR3 loop is CATSRRTGGIDTQYF. CDR3 bases: TGTGCCACCAGCAGACGGACAGGGGGCATAGATACGCAGTATTTT. The rearrangement joins TRBV15 to TRBJ2-3; 11 bases are shared with TRBD1. V lost 2 bases and J lost 5; bases outside the gene matches: 3. Per the germline V gene, CDR1 is LNHNV and CDR2 is YYDKDF (reference sequence). There are 15 residues in the CDR3.

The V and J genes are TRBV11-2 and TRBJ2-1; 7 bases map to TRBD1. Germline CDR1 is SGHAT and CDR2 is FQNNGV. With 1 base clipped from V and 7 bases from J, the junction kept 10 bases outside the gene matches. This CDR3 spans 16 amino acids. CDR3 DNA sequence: TGTGCCAGCAGCTTAGGTCCGGCAGGGGGTACGAATGAGCAGTTCTTC. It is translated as CASSLGPAGGTNEQFF.

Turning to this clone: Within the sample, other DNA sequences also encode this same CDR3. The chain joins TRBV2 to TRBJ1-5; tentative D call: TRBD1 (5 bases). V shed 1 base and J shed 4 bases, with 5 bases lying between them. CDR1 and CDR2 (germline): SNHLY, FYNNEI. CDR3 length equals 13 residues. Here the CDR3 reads CASSEGGNQPQHF. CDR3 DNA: TGTGCCAGCAGTGAAGGGGGGAATCAGCCCCAGCATTTT.

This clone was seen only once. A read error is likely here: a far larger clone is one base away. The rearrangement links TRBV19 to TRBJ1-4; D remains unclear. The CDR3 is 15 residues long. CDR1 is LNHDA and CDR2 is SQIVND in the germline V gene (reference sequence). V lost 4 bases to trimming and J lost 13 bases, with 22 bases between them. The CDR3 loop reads CASSTPGLGAQALFF. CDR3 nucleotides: TGTGCCAGTAGTACACCCGGACTCGGAGCGCAAGCACTGTTTTTT.

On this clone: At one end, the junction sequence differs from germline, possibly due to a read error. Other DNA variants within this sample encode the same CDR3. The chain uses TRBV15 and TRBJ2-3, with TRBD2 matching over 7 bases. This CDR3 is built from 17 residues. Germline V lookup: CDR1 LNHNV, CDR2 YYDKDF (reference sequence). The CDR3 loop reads CATSSGFSSGGPDTQYF. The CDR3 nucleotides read TGTGCCACCAGCAGTGGGTTTAGTTCGGGAGGACCGGATACACAGTATTTT.

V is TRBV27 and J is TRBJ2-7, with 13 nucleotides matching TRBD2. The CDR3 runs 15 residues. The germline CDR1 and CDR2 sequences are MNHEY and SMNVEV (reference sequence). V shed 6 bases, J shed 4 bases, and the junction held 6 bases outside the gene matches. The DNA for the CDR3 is TGTGCCAGCAGATCGACTAGCGGGAGGTGGTACGAGCAGTACTTC. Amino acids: CASRSTSGRWYEQYF.

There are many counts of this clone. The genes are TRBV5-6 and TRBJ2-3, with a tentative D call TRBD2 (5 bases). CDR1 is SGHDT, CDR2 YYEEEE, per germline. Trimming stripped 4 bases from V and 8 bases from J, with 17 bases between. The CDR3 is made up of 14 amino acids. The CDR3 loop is CASSRISEGGTQYF. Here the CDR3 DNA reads TGTGCCAGCAGCCGAATATCAGAGGGTGGTACGCAGTATTTT. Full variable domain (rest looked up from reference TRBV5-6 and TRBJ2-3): DAGVTQSPTHLIKTRGQQVTLRCSPKSGHDTVSWYQQALGQGPQFIFQYYEEEERQRGNFPDRFSGHQFPNYSSELNVNALLLGDSALYLCASSRISEGGTQYFGPGTRLTVL.